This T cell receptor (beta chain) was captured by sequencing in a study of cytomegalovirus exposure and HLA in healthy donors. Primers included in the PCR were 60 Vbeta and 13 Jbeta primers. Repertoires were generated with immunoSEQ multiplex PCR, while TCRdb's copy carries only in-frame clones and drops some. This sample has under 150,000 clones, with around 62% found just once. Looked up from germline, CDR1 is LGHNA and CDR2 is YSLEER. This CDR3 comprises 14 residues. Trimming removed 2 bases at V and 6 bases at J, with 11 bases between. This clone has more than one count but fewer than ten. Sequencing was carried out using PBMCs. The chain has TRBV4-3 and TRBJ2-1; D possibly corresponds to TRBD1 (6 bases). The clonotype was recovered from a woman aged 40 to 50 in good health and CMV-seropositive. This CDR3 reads CASSQTRDTNEQFF. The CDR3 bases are TGCGCCAGCAGCCAAACAAGGGACACCAATGAGCAGTTCTTC.